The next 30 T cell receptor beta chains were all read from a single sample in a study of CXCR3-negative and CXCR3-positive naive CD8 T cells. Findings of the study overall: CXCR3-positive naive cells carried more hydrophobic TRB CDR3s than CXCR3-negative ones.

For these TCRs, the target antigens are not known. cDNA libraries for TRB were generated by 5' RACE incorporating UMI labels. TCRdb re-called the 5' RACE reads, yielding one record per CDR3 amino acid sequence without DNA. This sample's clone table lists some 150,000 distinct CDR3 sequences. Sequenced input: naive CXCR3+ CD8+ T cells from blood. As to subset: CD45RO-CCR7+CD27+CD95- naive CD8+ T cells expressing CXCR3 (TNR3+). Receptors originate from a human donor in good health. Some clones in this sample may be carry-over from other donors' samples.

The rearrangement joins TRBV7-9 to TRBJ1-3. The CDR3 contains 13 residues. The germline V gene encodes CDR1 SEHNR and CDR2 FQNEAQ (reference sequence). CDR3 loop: CASSWPSRNTIYF.

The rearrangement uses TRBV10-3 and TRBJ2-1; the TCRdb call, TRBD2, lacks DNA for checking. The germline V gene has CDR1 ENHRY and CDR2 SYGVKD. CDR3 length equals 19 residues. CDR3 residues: CAISVPSGDFRGPSNEQFF.

The CDR3 sequence: CASSWAEEAFF. The genes are TRBV6-6 and TRBJ1-1. This CDR3 region has 11 residues. Germline V CDR1 and CDR2: MNHNY, SVGAGI (reference sequence).

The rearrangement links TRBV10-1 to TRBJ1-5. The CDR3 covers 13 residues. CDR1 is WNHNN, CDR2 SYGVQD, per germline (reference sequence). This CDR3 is CASSESWREPQHF.

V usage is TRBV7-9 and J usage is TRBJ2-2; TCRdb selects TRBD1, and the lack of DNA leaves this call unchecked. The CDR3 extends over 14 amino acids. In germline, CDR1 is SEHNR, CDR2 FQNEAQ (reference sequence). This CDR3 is CASSPAPSTGELFF. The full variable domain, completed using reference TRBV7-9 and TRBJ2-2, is DTGVSQNPRHKITKRGQNVTFRCDPISEHNRLYWYRQTLGQGPEFLTYFQNEAQLEKSRLLSDRFSAERPKGSFSTLEIQRTEQGDSAMYLCASSPAPSTGELFFGEGSRLTVL.

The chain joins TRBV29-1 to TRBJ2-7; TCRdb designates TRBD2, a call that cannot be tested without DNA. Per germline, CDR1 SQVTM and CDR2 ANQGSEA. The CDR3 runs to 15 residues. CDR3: CSAAGTSGSLYEQYF.

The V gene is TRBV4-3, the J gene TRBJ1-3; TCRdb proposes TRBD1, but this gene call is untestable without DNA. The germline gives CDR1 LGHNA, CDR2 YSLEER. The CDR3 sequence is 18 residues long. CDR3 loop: CASSQDLYDRLNGNTIYF.

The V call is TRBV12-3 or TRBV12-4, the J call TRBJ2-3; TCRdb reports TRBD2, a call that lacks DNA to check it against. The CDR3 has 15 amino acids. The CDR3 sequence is CASSFASGGSDTQYF.

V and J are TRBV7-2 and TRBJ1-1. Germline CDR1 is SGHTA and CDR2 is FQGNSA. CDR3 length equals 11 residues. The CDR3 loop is CASSLRTEAFF.

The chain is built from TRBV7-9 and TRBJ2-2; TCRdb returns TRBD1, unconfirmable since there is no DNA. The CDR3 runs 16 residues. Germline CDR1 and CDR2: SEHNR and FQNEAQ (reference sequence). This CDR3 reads CASSSEGRDYTGELFF.

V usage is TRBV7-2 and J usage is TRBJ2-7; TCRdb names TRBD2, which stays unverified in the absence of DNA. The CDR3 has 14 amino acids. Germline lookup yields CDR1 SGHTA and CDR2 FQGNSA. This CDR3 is CASRSAGVLYEQYF. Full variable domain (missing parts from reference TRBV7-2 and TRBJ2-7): GAGVSQSPSNKVTEKGKDVELRCDPISGHTALYWYRQSLGQGLEFLIYFQGNSAPDKSGLPSDRFSAERTGGSVSTLTIQRTQQEDSAVYLCASRSAGVLYEQYFGPGTRLTVT.

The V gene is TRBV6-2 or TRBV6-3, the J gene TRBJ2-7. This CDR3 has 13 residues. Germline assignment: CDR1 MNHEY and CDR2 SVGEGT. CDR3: CASSNIGAYEQYF.

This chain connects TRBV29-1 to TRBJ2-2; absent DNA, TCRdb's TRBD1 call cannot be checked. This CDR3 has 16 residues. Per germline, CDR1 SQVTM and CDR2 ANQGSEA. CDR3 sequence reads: CSVETRDSRNTGELFF.

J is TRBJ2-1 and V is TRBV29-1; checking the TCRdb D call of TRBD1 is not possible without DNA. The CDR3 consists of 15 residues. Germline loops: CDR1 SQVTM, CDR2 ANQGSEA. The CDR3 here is CSVEGGQGARNEQFF.

The CDR3 reads CASSSKIGSSVVNPYEQYF. The rearrangement links TRBV7-8 to TRBJ2-7. The CDR3 is 19 amino acids. Germline CDR1 and CDR2: SGHVS and FQNEAQ.

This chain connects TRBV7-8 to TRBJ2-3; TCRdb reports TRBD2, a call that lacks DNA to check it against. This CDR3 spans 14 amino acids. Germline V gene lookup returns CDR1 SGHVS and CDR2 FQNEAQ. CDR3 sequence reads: CASSLVAGADTQYF.

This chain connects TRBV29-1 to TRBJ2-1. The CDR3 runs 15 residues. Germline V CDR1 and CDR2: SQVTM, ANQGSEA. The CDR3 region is CSVEDVLTQRNEQFF.

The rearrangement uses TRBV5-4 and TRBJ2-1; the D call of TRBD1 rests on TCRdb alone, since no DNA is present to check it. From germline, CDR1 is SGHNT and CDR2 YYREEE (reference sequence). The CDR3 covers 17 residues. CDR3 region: CASSLDPPGRSYNEQFF. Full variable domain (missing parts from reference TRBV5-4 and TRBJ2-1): ETGVTQSPTHLIKTRGQQVTLRCSSQSGHNTVSWYQQALGQGPQFIFQYYREEENGRGNFPPRFSGLQFPNYSSELNVNALELDDSALYLCASSLDPPGRSYNEQFFGPGTRLTVL.

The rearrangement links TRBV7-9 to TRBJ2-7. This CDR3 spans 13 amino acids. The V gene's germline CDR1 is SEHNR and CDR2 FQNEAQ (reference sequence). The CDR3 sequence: CAIQKQDSYEQYF.

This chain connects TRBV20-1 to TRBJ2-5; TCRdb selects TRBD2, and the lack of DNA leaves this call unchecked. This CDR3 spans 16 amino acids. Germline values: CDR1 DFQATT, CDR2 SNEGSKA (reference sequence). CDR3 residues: CSARDQNGRDLENQYF.

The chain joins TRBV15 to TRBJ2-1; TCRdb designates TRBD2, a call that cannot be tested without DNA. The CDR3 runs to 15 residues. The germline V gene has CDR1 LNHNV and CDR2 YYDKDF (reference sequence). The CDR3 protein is CATSPKREPHNEQFF.

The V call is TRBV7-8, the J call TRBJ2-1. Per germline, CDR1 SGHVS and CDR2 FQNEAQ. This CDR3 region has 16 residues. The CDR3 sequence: CASSPDVGDSYNEQFF. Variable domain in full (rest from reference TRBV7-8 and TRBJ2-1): GAGVSQSPRYKVAKRGQDVALRCDPISGHVSLFWYQQALGQGPEFLTYFQNEAQLDKSGLPSDRFFAERPEGSVSTLKIQRTQQEDSAVYLCASSPDVGDSYNEQFFGPGTRLTVL.

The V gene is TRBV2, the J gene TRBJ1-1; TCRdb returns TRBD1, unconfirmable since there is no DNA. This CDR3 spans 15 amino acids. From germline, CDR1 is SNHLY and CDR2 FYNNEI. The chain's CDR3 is CASRMTGGPNTEAFF.

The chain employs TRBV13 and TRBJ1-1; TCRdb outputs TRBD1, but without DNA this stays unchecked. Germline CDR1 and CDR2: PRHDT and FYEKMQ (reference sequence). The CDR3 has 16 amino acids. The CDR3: CASSDPSMGANTEAFF.

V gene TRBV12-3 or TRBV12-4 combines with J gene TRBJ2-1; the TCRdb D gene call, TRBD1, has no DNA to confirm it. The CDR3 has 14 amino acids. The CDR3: CASSRGASRGEQFF.

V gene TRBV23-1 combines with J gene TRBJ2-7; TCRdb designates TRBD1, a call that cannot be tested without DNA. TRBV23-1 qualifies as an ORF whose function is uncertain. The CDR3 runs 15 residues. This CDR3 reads CASSQSGTGPYEQYF.

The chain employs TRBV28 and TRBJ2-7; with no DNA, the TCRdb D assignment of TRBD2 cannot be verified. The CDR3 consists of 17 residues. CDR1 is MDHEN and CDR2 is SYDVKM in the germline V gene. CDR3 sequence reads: CASSFGTSGRDIDEQYF.

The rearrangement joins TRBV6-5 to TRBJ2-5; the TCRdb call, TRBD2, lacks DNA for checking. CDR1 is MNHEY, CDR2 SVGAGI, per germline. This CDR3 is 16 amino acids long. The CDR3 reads CASSYLLAGGQETQYF.

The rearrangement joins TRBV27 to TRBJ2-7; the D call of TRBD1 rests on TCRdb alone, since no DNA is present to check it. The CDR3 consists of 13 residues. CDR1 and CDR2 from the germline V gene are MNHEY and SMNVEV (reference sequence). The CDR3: CASSFGQHYEQYF.

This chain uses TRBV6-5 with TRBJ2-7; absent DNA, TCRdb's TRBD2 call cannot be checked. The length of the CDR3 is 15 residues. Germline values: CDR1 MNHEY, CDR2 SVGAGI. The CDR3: CASSYSGTSFGEQYF.